This T cell receptor (beta chain) stems from a study of blood T cell repertoires in COVID-19. Participants were aged roughly 18 to 89 years from around 24 US areas. As processed by the authors: Reference gene primer amplification yielded estimated nucleated cell counts. TCRdb's copy holds only in-frame clones and misses some; the assay was immunoSEQ multiplex PCR. D and trimming were read from the DNA, whereas the V and J calls and clone size are those reported in that table. The sample carries 250,000 to 300,000 clones, around 86% recorded once. Trimming took off 1 base at V and 0 bases at J, with 15 bases between the two ends. This CDR3 contains 18 residues. CDR1 and CDR2 from the germline V gene are SGHVS and FQNEAQ.

The source is a woman aged 40 to 50 who had recovered from COVID-19. The chain recombines TRBV7-8 with TRBJ2-2, with D possibly being TRBD2 (6 bases). The sample taken for sequencing was PBMCs or T cells enriched from blood (not recorded which). CDR3 DNA: TGTGCCAGCAGCTTAGAGGTGGCTAGCGCGGCGAACACCGGGGAGCTGTTTTTT. Translation: CASSLEVASAANTGELFF.